This record concerns one T cell receptor beta chain sequence. These data belong to a study of blood T cell repertoires in COVID-19. Overall study context: Donors in the United States, Italy and Spain gave samples during acute or convalescent COVID-19.

In the study's own analysis: Amplified reference gene primers provided the basis for estimating nucleated cell counts. Assay: immunoSEQ multiplex PCR; the TCRdb copy retains only in-frame clones and omits some. D and trimming were read from the DNA, whereas the V and J calls and clone size are those reported in that table. The sample has 69,000 or so clones; 90% are singletons. Germline V gene data show CDR1 as MNHEY and CDR2 as SVGEGT. The length of the CDR3 is 13 residues. Trimming took 6 bases from V and 4 from J, leaving 10 bases between them. The clonotype comes from a man aged 50 or older with acute or convalescent COVID-19. V gene TRBV6-2 or TRBV6-3 combines with J gene TRBJ1-5, with a tentative D call TRBD1 (6 bases). The sample taken for sequencing was peripheral blood. CDR3 nucleotides: TGTGCCAGCAGCCCGGACAGAAATCAGCCCCAGCATTTT. This encodes CASSPDRNQPQHF.